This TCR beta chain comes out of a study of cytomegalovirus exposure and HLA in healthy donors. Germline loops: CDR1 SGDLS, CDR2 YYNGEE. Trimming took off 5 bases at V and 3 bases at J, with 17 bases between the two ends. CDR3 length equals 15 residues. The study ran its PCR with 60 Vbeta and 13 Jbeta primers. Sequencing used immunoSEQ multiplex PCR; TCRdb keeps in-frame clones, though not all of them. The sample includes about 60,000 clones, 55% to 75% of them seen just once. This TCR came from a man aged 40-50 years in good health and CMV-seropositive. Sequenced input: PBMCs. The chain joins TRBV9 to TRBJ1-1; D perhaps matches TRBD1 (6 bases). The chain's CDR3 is CASREGVGGYTEAFF. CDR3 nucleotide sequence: TGTGCCAGCAGAGAGGGGGTGGGGGGGTACACTGAAGCTTTCTTT. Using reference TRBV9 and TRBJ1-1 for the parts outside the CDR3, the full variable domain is DSGVTQTPKHLITATGQRVTLRCSPRSGDLSVYWYQQSLDQGLQFLIQYYNGEERAKGNILERFSAQQFPDLHSELNLSSLELGDSALYFCASREGVGGYTEAFFGQGTRLTVV.